The entry below describes one T cell receptor (beta chain). No cognate antigen has been identified for it. It has no much larger one-base neighbor in the sample; base qualities were not kept. The data belong to a study of CD8 T cells in Susac syndrome (dated by TCRdb to about 2019). General notes on the study: Of the Susac syndrome patients who were sequenced, over five had clinically active disease and roughly eight were in clinical remission. At the time of blood withdrawal, Susac syndrome patients were either therapy-naive, taking corticosteroids (with some also receiving IVIg), or on IVIg alone. The study used repertoire sequencing to test whether antigen drove CD8+ T cell activation and differentiation in Susac syndrome. The study compared CD8+ T cell repertoire clonality among 12 healthy donors, 14 Susac syndrome patients and roughly 15 multiple sclerosis patients. General conclusions and limits of the study: Roughly 17 and five Susac-specific public clones were found in the total CD8+ and CD8+ TEMRA repertoires, respectively. The study acknowledged that relatively few individuals were included in the TCR sequencing and HLA analysis. Susac syndrome CD8+ repertoires showed clonal expansion, highest in CD8+ TEMRA cells and greater in clinically active than remitting patients.

RNA was extracted using the RNeasy kit, and about 0.5 to 1 ug of the RNA was reverse transcribed with random hexamers. The immunoSEQ multiplex PCR assay, which covers 54 Vbeta and 13 Jbeta segments, was used to amplify TCR beta CDR3 regions. Bias from PCR amplification was corrected by using a synthetic template baseline for primer optimization and for computational correction. On the authors' methods: Only productive sequences were kept, with reads annotated to V, D and J genes according to IMGT and analyzed in immunoSEQ Analyzer. Clonality was computed as one minus Shannon entropy normalized by log2 of the number of productive unique sequences. Public and private clones were assessed among the 100 most prevalent clones of each patient and control. Clones were defined as Susac-specific when absent from the healthy and MS cohorts, from 1,000 to 1,100 published viral clones and from other ImmuneACCESS disease sequences. TCRdb ran its own pipeline on the public reads, namely fastp trimming at Q25 and MiXCR clone calling, and kept in-frame beta chains. Every distinct CDR3 protein forms one entry, paired with its most common genes and DNA. In this record, the V and J calls reflect TCRdb's handling and not the investigators' own analysis. Across this sample there are more than 150,000 distinct CDR3 sequences, with roughly 94% seen only once. The top ten hold less than 0.2% of the sample.

From its cysteine to its phenylalanine, the CDR3 spans 14 amino acids. Just CDR3 DNA is preserved here, 42 bases in frame from base 1. Sequences LNHDA (CDR1) and SQIVND (CDR2) are obtained from the germline V gene (reference sequence). Clipping removes 5 bases from V and 1 base from J, with 5 as the unmatched junction base count. Peripheral blood CD8+ and CD4+ T cells from healthy donors, Susac syndrome patients and multiple sclerosis patients were profiled by high-throughput TCR beta sequencing. Susac syndrome patients met recently defined diagnostic criteria for definite or probable disease. CD8+ TEMRA cells were enriched by FACS, while bulk CD8+ and CD4+ T cells were purified by magnetic negative isolation. Blood was collected in EDTA tubes and processed within 24 hours, with PBMCs isolated through density gradient centrifugation. PBMCs intended for TCR sequencing were frozen in liquid nitrogen and were later thawed in a 37 degrees C water bath. A purity of at least 90% was achieved for sorted or isolated CD4+, CD8+ and CD8+ TEMRA cells.

The chain is assembled from TRBV19 and TRBJ2-7, and TRBD1 matches 7 of the central bases. Input material: CD8+ T cells from PBMCs. This clonotype originated in a human donor with Susac syndrome. The nucleotide sequence reads TGTGCCAGTAGTTCCCGGGACAGTTCCTACGAGCAGTACTTC. This codes for CASSSRDSSYEQYF. The CDR3, completed at both ends by the reference TRBV19 and TRBJ2-7 genes, gives the full variable domain DGGITQSPKYLFRKEGQNVTLSCEQNLNHDAMYWYRQDPGQGLRLIYYSQIVNDFQKGDIAEGYSVSREKKESFPLTVTSAQKNPTAFYLCASSSRDSSYEQYFGPGTRLTVT.